The clone carrying this T cell receptor (beta chain) turned up a few times. Antigen: not known. The source of the sample is a study of T cells after yellow fever vaccination. Study-wide results and caveats: Abundant bulk-derived clonotypes could contaminate FACS-sorted repertoires.

Germline lookup yields CDR1 DFQATT and CDR2 SNEGSKA (reference sequence). The CDR3 sequence is 10 residues long. V lost 0 bases to trimming and J lost 11 bases, with 7 bases between them. The authors made TCR cDNA by 5'RACE template switching, adding a universal primer site and UMIs. MiXCR was run by TCRdb on the 5' RACE reads, yielding one entry per CDR3 protein. This table holds approximately 510,000 distinct CDR3 sequences, roughly 22% found once. This specimen consisted of PBMCs, obtained approximately 22 days after the first yellow fever vaccination. The chain couples TRBV20-1 to TRBJ1-1, with D unclear. This clonotype originated in a man aged 18 to 29 who received the YFV17D yellow fever vaccine. CDR3 sequence reads: CSARDKSAFF. CDR3 nucleotides: TGCAGTGCTAGAGATAAATCGGCTTTCTTT.